A single sample gave rise to the 24 T cell receptor beta chains below, sequenced in a study of cytomegalovirus exposure and HLA in healthy donors. Libraries were prepared by immunoSEQ multiplex PCR; TCRdb keeps only in-frame clonotypes and omits some of them. The table lists roughly 120,000 clones, over 85% of them singletons. Sequencing was done on a sample of PBMCs. The source is a man in his thirties or forties in good health and CMV-seronegative.

CDR3 sequence (DNA): TGTGCCAGCAGCTTGTTATCAGGGGGGAGGAATGAGCAGTTCTTC. This encodes CASSLLSGGRNEQFF. The chain has TRBV5-4 and TRBJ2-1; possible D gene TRBD1, 7 bases. Trimming left V 1 base short and J 7 bases short, with 15 bases between. This CDR3 has 15 residues. From germline, CDR1 is SGHNT and CDR2 YYREEE (reference sequence).

This rearrangement joins TRBV7-2 to TRBJ1-2; 9 bases match TRBD1. This CDR3 contains 14 residues. V lost 3 bases and J lost 7; bases outside the gene matches: 6. The germline V gene has CDR1 SGHTA and CDR2 FQGNSA. The DNA of the CDR3 is TGTGCCAGCAGCTTGACAGGGGGTGAGATTGGCTACACCTTC. Translation: CASSLTGGEIGYTF. Based on the CDR3 plus reference TRBV7-2 and TRBJ1-2, the full variable domain is GAGVSQSPSNKVTEKGKDVELRCDPISGHTALYWYRQSLGQGLEFLIYFQGNSAPDKSGLPSDRFSAERTGGSVSTLTIQRTQQEDSAVYLCASSLTGGEIGYTFGSGTRLTVV.

This chain joins TRBV4-3 and TRBJ2-1; D is undetermined. This CDR3 spans 17 amino acids. Germline-derived CDR1 and CDR2 are LGHNA and YSLEER. V was pared by 1 base and J by 0 bases, with 13 bases between. The CDR3 DNA reads TGCGCCAGCAGCCAAGGTACAGCCACCAGCTCCTACAATGAGCAGTTCTTC. It yields the protein CASSQGTATSSYNEQFF.

The gene calls are TRBV27 and TRBJ1-1; 7 bases fit TRBD1. Germline CDR1 is MNHEY and CDR2 is SMNVEV (reference sequence). Unmatched junction bases numbered 5, after V lost 3 bases and J lost 4 bases. This CDR3 has 14 residues. CDR3 residues: CASSFNRGGTEAFF. CDR3 coding DNA: TGTGCCAGCAGTTTCAACAGGGGAGGCACTGAAGCTTTCTTT.

This clone came up once. This sequence joins TRBV6-1 and TRBJ2-6; D unclear. The CDR3 totals 16 residues. The ends were cut back, 0 bases at V and 1 base at J, with 7 bases in the middle. Germline V CDR1 and CDR2: MNHNS, SASEGT. Written as DNA, the CDR3 is TGTGCCAGCAGTGAAGCGCGAGCGTCTGGGGCCAACGTCCTGACTTTC. Translation gives CASSEARASGANVLTF.

This rearrangement joins TRBV7-9 to TRBJ2-7; TRBD2 matches at 9 bases. Germline V gene data show CDR1 as SEHNR and CDR2 as FQNEAQ (reference sequence). V shed 5 bases, J shed 1 base, and the junction held 6 bases outside the gene matches. The CDR3 sequence is 15 residues long. DNA for the CDR3: TGTGCCAGCAGCCGGCTAGCGGGGACATCCTACGAGCAGTACTTC. Protein sequence: CASSRLAGTSYEQYF.

The CDR3 region has the DNA TGTGCCAGCAGCTCAAGACAAAGCTCCTATAATTCACCCCTCCACTTT. As protein: CASSSRQSSYNSPLHF. The J gene is TRBJ1-6, the V gene TRBV7-2; D gene ambiguous. Germline CDR1 SGHTA, CDR2 FQGNSA. Trimming left V 4 bases short and J 0 bases short, with 10 bases between. CDR3 size: 16 residues.

The chain has TRBV28 and TRBJ1-4; TRBD1 aligns across 8 bases. CDR1 and CDR2 from the germline V gene are MDHEN and SYDVKM. This CDR3 spans 15 amino acids. The junction had 4 bases not matched to a gene; V was cut back by 4 bases and J by 3 bases. CDR3 nucleotides: TGTGCCAGCAGTTCCGGGACAGGTTCTAATGAAAAACTGTTTTTT. Translated: CASSSGTGSNEKLFF.

The chain carries TRBV27 and TRBJ2-7; 11 nucleotides match TRBD1. Per germline, CDR1 MNHEY and CDR2 SMNVEV (reference sequence). The J segment lost 4 bases and the V segment lost 0 bases, leaving 5 bases of the junction unmatched. CDR3 length: 16 amino acids. The CDR3 bases are TGTGCCAGCAGTTTATCGATAGGACAGGGGGCGTACGAGCAGTACTTC. Translation gives CASSLSIGQGAYEQYF.

This chain uses TRBV6-5 with TRBJ1-5; the match to TRBD1 covers 8 bases. The CDR3 spans 14 residues. Germline V gene lookup returns CDR1 MNHEY and CDR2 SVGAGI. V gave up 5 bases and J gave up 3 bases; unmatched junction bases: 3. CDR3 sequence (DNA): TGTGCCAGCAGTGACAGGGGATTCAATCAGCCCCAGCATTTT. Its translation: CASSDRGFNQPQHF.

The gene calls are TRBV2 and TRBJ2-7; D not certain. V was pared by 4 bases and J by 2 bases, with 9 bases between. There are 13 residues in the CDR3. The V gene's germline CDR1 is SNHLY and CDR2 FYNNEI. CDR3 region: CASSVGSAYEQYF. The CDR3 DNA follows: TGTGCCAGCAGTGTGGGCAGTGCCTACGAGCAGTACTTC.

The chain is built from TRBV6-1 and TRBJ1-2; D is uncertain. The CDR3 runs to 14 residues. V was shortened by 1 base and J by 2 bases, with 8 bases between the two germline ends. In germline, CDR1 is MNHNS, CDR2 SASEGT. In DNA form, the CDR3 reads TGTGCCAGCAGTGAAGGGGCAGCAAACTATGGCTACACCTTC. Translated: CASSEGAANYGYTF.

The chain uses TRBV15 and TRBJ2-1; D is possibly TRBD1 (8 bases). In germline, CDR1 is LNHNV, CDR2 YYDKDF (reference sequence). The CDR3 spans 16 residues. With 0 bases removed from V and 4 bases from J, the gap between germline ends came to 13 bases. CDR3 in amino acids: CATSRDAQGGYNEQFF. The CDR3 DNA is TGTGCCACCAGCAGAGATGCACAGGGGGGGTACAATGAGCAGTTCTTC.

The rearrangement links TRBV7-9 to TRBJ2-1; 8 bases line up with TRBD2. The V and J ends lost 1 base and 7 bases, in that order; junction bases with no gene match: 6. Per the germline V gene, CDR1 is SEHNR and CDR2 is FQNEAQ (reference sequence). This CDR3 region has 15 residues. In DNA form, the CDR3 reads TGTGCCAGCAGCTTAGGGACTAGCCCGTTGAATGAGCAGTTCTTC. This encodes CASSLGTSPLNEQFF. The full variable domain, in which reference TRBV7-9 and TRBJ2-1 provide the parts outside the CDR3, is DTGVSQNPRHKITKRGQNVTFRCDPISEHNRLYWYRQTLGQGPEFLTYFQNEAQLEKSRLLSDRFSAERPKGSFSTLEIQRTEQGDSAMYLCASSLGTSPLNEQFFGPGTRLTVL.

This clone has only one observation. This rearrangement joins TRBV4-3 to TRBJ1-1; D is unresolved. The CDR3 consists of 13 residues. CDR1 is LGHNA, CDR2 YSLEER, per germline. The V and J ends lost 3 bases and 0 bases respectively, with 5 bases between them. CDR3 sequence reads: CASSHDMNTEAFF. In nucleotides, the CDR3 is TGCGCCAGCAGCCATGACATGAACACTGAAGCTTTCTTT.

This chain links TRBV5-1 with TRBJ2-3, with unresolved D. CDR1 is SGHRS, CDR2 YFSETQ, per germline. There are 11 residues in the CDR3. With 0 bases removed from V and 10 bases from J, the gap between germline ends came to 6 bases. Here the CDR3 DNA reads TGCGCCAGCAGCTTGGACCAGGCGCAGTATTTT. This gives the protein CASSLDQAQYF.

The V gene is TRBV7-2, the J gene TRBJ2-7, with D perhaps matching TRBD1 (7 bases). The germline gives CDR1 SGHTA, CDR2 FQGNSA. The CDR3 consists of 14 residues. Trimming removed 6 bases from V and 3 bases from J, with 15 bases in between. The CDR3 DNA follows: TGTGCCAGCAGACCAGGGGGGCGCAGCTACGAGCAGTACTTC. Translated: CASRPGGRSYEQYF.

V usage is TRBV28 and J usage is TRBJ1-6; the match to TRBD1 covers 7 bases. The CDR3 loop spans 14 amino acids. The germline gives CDR1 MDHEN, CDR2 SYDVKM. V dropped 6 bases and J dropped 7; count of bases not matched to a gene: 6. DNA of the CDR3: TGTGCCAGCAGCCACTACAGGGGCAATTCACCCCTCCACTTT. Protein sequence: CASSHYRGNSPLHF. Together with reference TRBV28 and TRBJ1-6, the CDR3 gives the full variable domain: DVKVTQSSRYLVKRTGEKVFLECVQDMDHENMFWYRQDPGLGLRLIYFSYDVKMKEKGDIPEGYSVSREKKERFSLILESASTNQTSMYLCASSHYRGNSPLHFGNGTRLTVT.

The rearrangement joins TRBV5-5 to TRBJ1-4; TRBD1 matches 7 bases. This CDR3 has 16 amino acids. Germline V CDR1 and CDR2: SGHKS, YYEKEE (reference sequence). V lost 0 bases, J lost 7 bases, and 9 bases stayed unmatched. CDR3 sequence reads: CASSLGTGHSGEKLFF. The DNA for the CDR3 is TGTGCCAGCAGCTTGGGGACAGGACATTCGGGTGAAAAACTGTTTTTT. The whole variable domain, remainder taken from reference TRBV5-5 and TRBJ1-4, is DAGVTQSPTHLIKTRGQQVTLRCSPISGHKSVSWYQQVLGQGPQFIFQYYEKEERGRGNFPDRFSARQFPNYSSELNVNALLLGDSALYLCASSLGTGHSGEKLFFGSGTQLSVL.

The chain couples TRBV5-4 to TRBJ1-1; D is possibly TRBD1 (6 bases). The CDR3 totals 16 residues. From germline, CDR1 is SGHNT and CDR2 YYREEE (reference sequence). The V end was cut by 4 bases, the J end by 0 bases, with 16 bases between. The CDR3 protein is CASSPARRTVNTEAFF. As DNA, the CDR3 is TGTGCCAGCAGCCCAGCGAGGCGGACAGTGAACACTGAAGCTTTCTTT.

The J gene is TRBJ1-1, the V gene TRBV5-4; 7 bases map to TRBD1. Germline values: CDR1 SGHNT, CDR2 YYREEE (reference sequence). V lost 0 bases, J lost 0 bases, and 5 bases stayed unmatched. This CDR3 is 16 amino acids long. The CDR3 coding sequence is TGTGCCAGCAGCTTGGGACAGGGCAACATGAACACTGAAGCTTTCTTT. It codes for CASSLGQGNMNTEAFF.

The chain combines TRBV5-5 with TRBJ2-1; maybe TRBD1 (5 bases). CDR1 and CDR2 (germline): SGHKS, YYEKEE (reference sequence). The CDR3 contains 17 residues. The ends were cut back, 2 bases at V and 5 bases at J, with 20 bases in the middle. The DNA for the CDR3 is TGTGCCAGCAGCTTCCCAATTCAGGGTTTTCGAGACAATGAGCAGTTCTTC. Its translation: CASSFPIQGFRDNEQFF.

The CDR3 loop reads CASSSQARSTDTQYF. The CDR3 region has the DNA TGTGCCAGCAGCTCCCAGGCCAGAAGCACAGATACGCAGTATTTT. The genes are TRBV7-2 and TRBJ2-3; D gene ambiguous. Germline V lookup: CDR1 SGHTA, CDR2 FQGNSA. CDR3 length: 15 amino acids. With 4 bases removed from V and 0 bases from J, the gap between germline ends came to 11 bases.

The chain has TRBV7-8 and TRBJ2-5; 7 nucleotides match TRBD1. Germline V gene sequence: CDR1 SGHVS, CDR2 FQNEAQ. The CDR3 runs 14 residues. The V gene end was trimmed by 5 bases and the J gene end by 1 base; junction bases not matched to a gene: 4. CDR3 region: CASSLGTVQETQYF. The CDR3 DNA sequence: TGTGCCAGCAGCCTCGGGACAGTCCAAGAGACCCAGTACTTC. The whole variable domain, filled in from reference TRBV7-8 and TRBJ2-5, reads GAGVSQSPRYKVAKRGQDVALRCDPISGHVSLFWYQQALGQGPEFLTYFQNEAQLDKSGLPSDRFFAERPEGSVSTLKIQRTQQEDSAVYLCASSLGTVQETQYFGPGTRLLVL.